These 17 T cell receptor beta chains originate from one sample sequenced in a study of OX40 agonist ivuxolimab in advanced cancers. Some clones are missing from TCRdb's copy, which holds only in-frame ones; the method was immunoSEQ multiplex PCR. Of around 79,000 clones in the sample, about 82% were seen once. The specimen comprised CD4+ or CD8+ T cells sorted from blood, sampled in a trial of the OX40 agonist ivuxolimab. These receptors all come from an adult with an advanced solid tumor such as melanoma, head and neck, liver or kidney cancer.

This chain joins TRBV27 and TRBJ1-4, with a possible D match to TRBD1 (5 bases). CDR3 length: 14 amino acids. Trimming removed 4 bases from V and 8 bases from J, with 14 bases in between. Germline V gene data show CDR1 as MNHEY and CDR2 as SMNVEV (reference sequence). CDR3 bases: TGTGCCAGCAGTTCCCGGGGGGTACAGGAAAAACTGTTTTTT. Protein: CASSSRGVQEKLFF.

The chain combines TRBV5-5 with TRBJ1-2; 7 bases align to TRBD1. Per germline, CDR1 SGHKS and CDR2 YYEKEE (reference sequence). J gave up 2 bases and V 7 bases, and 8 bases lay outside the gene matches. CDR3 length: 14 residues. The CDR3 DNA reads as TGTGCCAGCTCACAGACAGGGCGCAACTATGGCTACACCTTC. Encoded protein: CASSQTGRNYGYTF.

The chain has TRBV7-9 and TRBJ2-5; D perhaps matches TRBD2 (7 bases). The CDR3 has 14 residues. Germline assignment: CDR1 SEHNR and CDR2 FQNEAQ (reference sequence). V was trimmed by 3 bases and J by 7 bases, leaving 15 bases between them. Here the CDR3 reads CASSFQRGGGTQYF. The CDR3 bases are TGTGCCAGCAGCTTTCAGCGGGGAGGGGGGACCCAGTACTTC.

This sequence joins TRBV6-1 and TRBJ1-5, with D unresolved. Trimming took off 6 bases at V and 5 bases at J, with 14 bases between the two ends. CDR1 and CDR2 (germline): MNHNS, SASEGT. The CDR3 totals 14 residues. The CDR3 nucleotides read TGTGCCAGCAGCTCGGGCCAAGGGCATCAGCCCCAGCATTTT. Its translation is CASSSGQGHQPQHF.

The CDR3 loop reads CASSRGEVNQPQHF. The CDR3 DNA reads TGTGCCAGCAGCCGAGGGGAGGTCAATCAGCCCCAGCATTTT. This chain uses TRBV2 with TRBJ1-5; a weak D match, TRBD1 (5 bases). The CDR3 is 14 amino acids. Germline CDR1 SNHLY, CDR2 FYNNEI. V lost 6 bases and J lost 3, with 12 bases in between.

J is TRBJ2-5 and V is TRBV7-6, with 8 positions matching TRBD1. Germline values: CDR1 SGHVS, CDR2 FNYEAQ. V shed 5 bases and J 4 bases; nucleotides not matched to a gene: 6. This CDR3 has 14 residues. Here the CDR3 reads CASSIGQGGETQYF. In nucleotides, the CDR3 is TGTGCCAGCAGCATTGGACAGGGAGGAGAGACCCAGTACTTC.

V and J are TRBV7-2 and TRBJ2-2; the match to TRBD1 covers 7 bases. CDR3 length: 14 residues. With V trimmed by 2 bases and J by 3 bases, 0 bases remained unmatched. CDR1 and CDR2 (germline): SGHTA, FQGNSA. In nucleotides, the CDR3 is TGTGCCAGCAGCTTACAGGGGGACACCGGGGAGCTGTTTTTT. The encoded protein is CASSLQGDTGELFF.

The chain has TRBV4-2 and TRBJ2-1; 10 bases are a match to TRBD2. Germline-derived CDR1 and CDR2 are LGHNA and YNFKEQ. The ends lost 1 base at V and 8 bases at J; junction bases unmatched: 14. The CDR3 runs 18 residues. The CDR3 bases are TGTGCCAGCAGCCAAGCCACCGGTGGCAGCGGGGGGGCCCATGAGCAGTTCTTC. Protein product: CASSQATGGSGGAHEQFF.

The CDR3 DNA follows: TGTGCCAGCAGCGGGAGACAGGCCCTCACCTACAATGAGCAGTTCTTC. Translation: CASSGRQALTYNEQFF. The genes are TRBV9 and TRBJ2-1, with D possibly matching TRBD1 (6 bases). The V and J ends lost 3 bases and 2 bases respectively, with 15 bases between them. The germline CDR1 and CDR2 sequences are SGDLS and YYNGEE. The CDR3 extends over 16 amino acids.

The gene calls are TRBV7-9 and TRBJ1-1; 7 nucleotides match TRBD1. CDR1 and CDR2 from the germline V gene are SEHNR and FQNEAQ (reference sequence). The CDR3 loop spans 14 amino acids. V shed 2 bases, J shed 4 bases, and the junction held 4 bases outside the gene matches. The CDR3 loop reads CASSLSAGGTEAFF. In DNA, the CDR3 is TGTGCCAGCAGCTTATCGGCAGGGGGCACTGAAGCTTTCTTT.

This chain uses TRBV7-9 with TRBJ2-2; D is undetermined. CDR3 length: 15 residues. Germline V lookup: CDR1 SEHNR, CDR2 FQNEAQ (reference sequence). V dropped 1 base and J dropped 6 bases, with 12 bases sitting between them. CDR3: CASSLGESPAGELFF. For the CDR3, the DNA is TGTGCCAGCAGCTTAGGAGAGTCGCCGGCCGGGGAGCTGTTTTTT.

The CDR3 sequence is CASSSRRGTQYF. The CDR3 region has the DNA TGTGCCAGCAGTAGTAGAAGAGGGACCCAGTACTTC. The chain couples TRBV6-1 to TRBJ2-5; D uncertain. This CDR3 has 12 residues. Trimming left V 5 bases short and J 7 bases short, with 11 bases between. Looked up from germline, CDR1 is MNHNS and CDR2 is SASEGT.

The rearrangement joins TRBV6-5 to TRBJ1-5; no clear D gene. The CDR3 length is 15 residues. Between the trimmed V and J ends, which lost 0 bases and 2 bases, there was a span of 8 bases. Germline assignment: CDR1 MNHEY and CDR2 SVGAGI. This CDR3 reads CASSYSYGGNQPQHF. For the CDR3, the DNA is TGTGCCAGCAGTTACTCTTACGGGGGCAATCAGCCCCAGCATTTT.

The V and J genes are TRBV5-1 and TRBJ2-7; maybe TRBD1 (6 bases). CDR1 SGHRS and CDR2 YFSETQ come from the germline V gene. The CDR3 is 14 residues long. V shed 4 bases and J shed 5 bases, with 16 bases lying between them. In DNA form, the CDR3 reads TGCGCCAGCAGCACGGGACATCCGGAAAACGAGCAGTACTTC. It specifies CASSTGHPENEQYF.

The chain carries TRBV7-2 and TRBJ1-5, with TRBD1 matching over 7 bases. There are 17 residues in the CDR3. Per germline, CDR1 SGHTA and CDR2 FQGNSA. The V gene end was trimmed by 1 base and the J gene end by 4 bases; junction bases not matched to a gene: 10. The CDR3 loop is CASSLVSRGTLNQPQHF. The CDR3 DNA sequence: TGTGCCAGCAGCTTAGTTTCCAGGGGGACGTTGAATCAGCCCCAGCATTTT.

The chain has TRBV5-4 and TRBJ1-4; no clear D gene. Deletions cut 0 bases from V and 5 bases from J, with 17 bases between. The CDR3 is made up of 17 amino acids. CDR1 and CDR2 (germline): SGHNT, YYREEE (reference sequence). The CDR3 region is CASSLGGRTPTNEKLFF. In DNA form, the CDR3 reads TGTGCCAGCAGCTTGGGAGGTCGCACGCCCACAAATGAAAAACTGTTTTTT.

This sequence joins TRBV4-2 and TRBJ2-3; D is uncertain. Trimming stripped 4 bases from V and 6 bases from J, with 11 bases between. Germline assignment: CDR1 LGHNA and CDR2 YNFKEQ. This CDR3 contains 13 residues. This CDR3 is CASSPLIVDTQYF. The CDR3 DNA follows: TGTGCCAGCAGCCCCCTGATTGTCGATACGCAGTATTTT.